This passage covers 25 T cell receptor beta chains from one sample sequenced in a study of shared clonotypes between healthy human individuals. CD45RO-negative cells were positively selected for CCR7, leaving out terminally differentiated effector memory CD45RA+ cells. The protocol was immunoSEQ multiplex PCR, while the TCRdb copy is restricted to in-frame clones and leaves out a portion. In the table there are about 2.2 million clones, about 92% of which are singletons. Sample: naive CD8+ T cells from PBMCs. The receptors stem from a man between 18 and 29 years old in good health. Some clones in this sample may be carry-over from other donors' samples.

About this clone: The sample holds other DNA sequences that translate to the same CDR3. This chain connects TRBV9 to TRBJ2-7; D remains ambiguous. Trimming pared 0 bases from V and 3 bases from J, leaving 7 bases between. Germline CDR1 and CDR2: SGDLS and YYNGEE. The CDR3 loop spans 13 amino acids. CDR3 residues: CASSVGRDYEQYF. CDR3 nucleotide sequence: TGTGCCAGCAGCGTAGGAAGGGACTACGAGCAGTACTTC.

The rearrangement joins TRBV28 to TRBJ2-2; 10 nucleotides agree with TRBD2. The CDR3 totals 16 residues. J gave up 3 bases and V 5 bases, and 6 bases lay outside the gene matches. Germline V lookup: CDR1 MDHEN, CDR2 SYDVKM. CDR3 nucleotides: TGTGCCAGCAGTGCCCTCCTAGCGGGAGACACCGGGGAGCTGTTTTTT. As protein: CASSALLAGDTGELFF.

The chain employs TRBV9 and TRBJ2-6, with 10 bases matching TRBD1. Germline V gives CDR1 SGDLS, CDR2 YYNGEE. The length of the CDR3 is 20 residues. After removal of 4 bases from V and 3 bases from J, the junction contained 16 bases not matched to a gene. The CDR3 protein is CASSPIPGQGSPSGANVLTF. In nucleotides, the CDR3 is TGTGCCAGCAGCCCCATACCGGGACAGGGGTCCCCCAGTGGGGCCAACGTCCTGACTTTC.

The chain combines TRBV7-9 with TRBJ2-1; D is possibly TRBD2 (5 bases). The CDR3 is made up of 16 amino acids. Trimming cost V 0 bases and J 8 bases, with 17 bases left between them. Germline values: CDR1 SEHNR, CDR2 FQNEAQ (reference sequence). This chain's CDR3 is CASSLAPGSRRDEQFF. For the CDR3, the DNA is TGTGCCAGCAGCTTAGCGCCGGGATCTAGAAGGGATGAGCAGTTCTTC.

This chain uses TRBV10-2 with TRBJ2-7; D uncertain. V was pared by 7 bases and J by 2 bases, with 15 bases between. CDR3 length: 14 residues. The germline gives CDR1 WSHSY, CDR2 SAAADI. In DNA form, the CDR3 reads TGCGCCAGCAAGGACCGCGGTAGAGCCTACGAGCAGTACTTC. Residues: CASKDRGRAYEQYF.

This clone was seen a single time. The chain joins TRBV27 to TRBJ2-1; a possible D gene is TRBD2 (6 bases). Germline-derived CDR1 and CDR2 are MNHEY and SMNVEV (reference sequence). The V and J ends lost 6 bases and 9 bases respectively, with 12 bases between them. This CDR3 has 12 residues. The CDR3: CASSLLEGEQFF. In nucleotides, the CDR3 is TGTGCCAGCAGCCTTCTGGAGGGTGAGCAGTTCTTC.

The chain carries TRBV10-1 and TRBJ2-2, with 8 bases identical to TRBD1. The CDR3 totals 17 residues. Germline V lookup: CDR1 WNHNN, CDR2 SYGVQD (reference sequence). V gave up 1 base and J gave up 6 bases; unmatched junction bases: 10. CDR3 region: CASSEFAAGGLAGELFF. CDR3 DNA: TGCGCCAGCAGTGAGTTCGCAGCAGGGGGCTTGGCCGGGGAGCTGTTTTTT.

The chain couples TRBV5-8 to TRBJ1-2; D is ambiguous. The V gene lost 1 base and the J gene lost 9 bases, with 10 bases spanning the gap. The CDR3 length is 12 residues. Germline V gene lookup returns CDR1 SGHTS and CDR2 YDEGEE. CDR3 loop: CASSLIPSRYTF. CDR3 DNA sequence: TGTGCCAGCAGCTTGATACCTTCGCGCTACACCTTC.

V gene TRBV6-5 combines with J gene TRBJ2-1; 8 positions agree with TRBD2. The CDR3 is 14 residues long. Germline CDR1 and CDR2: MNHEY and SVGAGI. V was pared by 2 bases and J by 5 bases, with 2 bases of the junction left unmatched. This CDR3 reads CASSYERGNNEQFF. The CDR3 nucleotides read TGTGCCAGCAGTTACGAGCGGGGGAACAATGAGCAGTTCTTC.

The V gene is TRBV2, the J gene TRBJ2-7; TRBD1 matches 7 bases. Germline V gives CDR1 SNHLY, CDR2 FYNNEI. This CDR3 spans 15 amino acids. With 7 bases clipped from V and 0 bases from J, the junction kept 9 bases outside the gene matches. The DNA of the CDR3 is TGTGCCAGCACCCCCCCGGACAGGCTCTCCTACGAGCAGTACTTC. Its protein is CASTPPDRLSYEQYF.

This chain joins TRBV4-1 and TRBJ1-5; D is possibly TRBD1 (5 bases). This CDR3 is 14 amino acids long. The ends were cut back, 4 bases at V and 3 bases at J, with 10 bases in the middle. Per the germline V gene, CDR1 is MGHRA and CDR2 is YSYEKL. CDR3 bases: TGCGCCAGCAGCCCGTTGACAGTCAATCAGCCCCAGCATTTT. Translated: CASSPLTVNQPQHF.

Of note for this clone: Other nucleotide sequences from this sample produce the same CDR3. This chain links TRBV6-5 with TRBJ2-1; 7 bases match TRBD2. This CDR3 has 12 amino acids. The V and J ends lost 6 bases and 9 bases, in that order; junction bases with no gene match: 5. Germline-derived CDR1 and CDR2 are MNHEY and SVGAGI. The CDR3 coding sequence is TGTGCCAGCAGCCCTGGGGGGGGTGAGCAGTTCTTC. Protein product: CASSPGGGEQFF.

The rearrangement joins TRBV27 to TRBJ1-5, with D uncertain. Trimming removed 5 bases from V and 5 bases from J, with 13 bases in between. The CDR3 is made up of 14 amino acids. CDR1 and CDR2 (germline): MNHEY, SMNVEV (reference sequence). The CDR3 region is CASSPRTRHQPQHF. The DNA for the CDR3 is TGTGCCAGCAGTCCACGCACCCGTCATCAGCCCCAGCATTTT.

The gene calls are TRBV9 and TRBJ2-7, with TRBD1 matching 7 bases. This CDR3 is built from 15 residues. In germline, CDR1 is SGDLS, CDR2 YYNGEE. J lost 1 base, V lost 3 bases, and 7 bases had no gene match. The DNA for the CDR3 is TGTGCCAGCAGCGGGGGTGACAGGGTATCCTACGAGCAGTACTTC. It codes for CASSGGDRVSYEQYF.

V and J are TRBV28 and TRBJ1-1; D is perhaps TRBD1 (5 bases). Germline CDR1 reads MDHEN; CDR2 reads SYDVKM. This CDR3 is built from 13 residues. Trimming took off 3 bases at V and 7 bases at J, with 12 bases between the two ends. This chain's CDR3 is CASSLRGTNEAFF. Written as DNA, the CDR3 is TGTGCCAGCAGTTTGAGGGGTACTAATGAAGCTTTCTTT.

Of note for this clone: Other DNA sequences in this specimen translate into the identical CDR3. The J gene is TRBJ2-1, the V gene TRBV9, with 8 positions matching TRBD1. The CDR3 sequence is 15 residues long. Germline CDR1 reads SGDLS; CDR2 reads YYNGEE. With V trimmed by 2 bases and J by 3 bases, 4 bases remained unmatched. This CDR3 is CASSVGTGFYNEQFF. The CDR3 region has the DNA TGTGCCAGCAGCGTCGGGACAGGATTCTACAATGAGCAGTTCTTC.

The sample holds one count of this clone. The chain uses TRBV9 and TRBJ2-7; D is unclear. CDR1 SGDLS and CDR2 YYNGEE come from the germline V gene. Trimming removed 2 bases at V and 0 bases at J, with 15 bases between. The CDR3 spans 16 residues. CDR3 amino acids: CASSVALSTSSYEQYF. CDR3 sequence (DNA): TGTGCCAGCAGCGTTGCCCTTTCGACAAGCTCCTACGAGCAGTACTTC.

The rearrangement links TRBV14 to TRBJ2-1; D is perhaps TRBD1 (6 bases). Trimming took off 0 bases at V and 4 bases at J, with 16 bases between the two ends. In germline, CDR1 is SGHDN, CDR2 FVKESK. This CDR3 region has 17 residues. The CDR3, as DNA: TGTGCCAGCAGCCAAGATCGTTCGGCAGGGGTATACAATGAGCAGTTCTTC. Translation gives CASSQDRSAGVYNEQFF.

For this clone: Other DNA sequences in this sample translate to the same CDR3. The chain uses TRBV28 and TRBJ1-4, with D uncertain. Germline CDR1 reads MDHEN; CDR2 reads SYDVKM. V was shortened by 3 bases and J by 8 bases, with 4 bases between the two germline ends. The CDR3 is made up of 11 amino acids. The CDR3, as DNA: TGTGCCAGCAGTTTTGGGGAAAAACTGTTTTTT. Translating it yields CASSFGEKLFF.

This clone was observed a single time. In the same sample, other DNA sequences code for this CDR3. The J gene is TRBJ1-1, the V gene TRBV28, with D hard to call. The V end was cut by 6 bases, the J end by 4 bases, with 9 bases between. The CDR3 length is 12 residues. CDR1 and CDR2 (germline): MDHEN, SYDVKM. This CDR3 is CASSPRGTEAFF. In DNA form, the CDR3 reads TGTGCCAGCAGCCCCCGCGGCACTGAAGCTTTCTTT.

This sequence joins TRBV7-8 and TRBJ1-1, with D uncertain. The germline V gene encodes CDR1 SGHVS and CDR2 FQNEAQ. The CDR3 contains 16 residues. V lost 5 bases and J lost 0, with 16 bases in between. The CDR3 here is CASSAPSGRLNTEAFF. CDR3 nucleotide sequence: TGTGCCAGCAGCGCCCCCTCCGGCAGATTGAACACTGAAGCTTTCTTT.

This chain connects TRBV9 to TRBJ2-4; D possibly matches TRBD1 or TRBD2 (6 bases each). The CDR3 extends over 15 amino acids. Germline-derived CDR1 and CDR2 are SGDLS and YYNGEE. V was shortened by 1 base and J by 6 bases, with 14 bases between the two germline ends. Written as DNA, the CDR3 is TGTGCCAGCAGCGTATCAGGGGACGGGAGAAACATTCAGTACTTC. It encodes CASSVSGDGRNIQYF.

The gene calls are TRBV9 and TRBJ2-1; 8 nucleotides line up with TRBD1. Germline CDR1 reads SGDLS; CDR2 reads YYNGEE. V lost 2 bases and J lost 1; bases outside the gene matches: 8. The CDR3 loop spans 17 amino acids. The CDR3 DNA reads as TGTGCCAGCAGCGTTAGTCCCGGACAGGGATCCTACAATGAGCAGTTCTTC. Encoded protein: CASSVSPGQGSYNEQFF.

The chain is built from TRBV6-5 and TRBJ1-2, with no clear D. CDR1 and CDR2 (germline): MNHEY, SVGAGI. The CDR3 runs to 12 residues. The V end was cut by 8 bases, the J end by 6 bases, with 13 bases between. CDR3 in DNA: TGTGCCAGCCTTGGTTGGGGTGATGGCTACACCTTC. Protein sequence: CASLGWGDGYTF.

This chain joins TRBV9 and TRBJ2-3; no clear D. The V end was cut by 0 bases, the J end by 4 bases, with 6 bases between. Per the germline V gene, CDR1 is SGDLS and CDR2 is YYNGEE. The CDR3 is made up of 13 amino acids. CDR3 nucleotides: TGTGCCAGCAGCGTAGCTTACCCAGATACGCAGTATTTT. Protein sequence: CASSVAYPDTQYF.